The 32 T cell receptor beta chains below all came from one sample that was sequenced in a study of T cells in Graves' hyperthyroidism and ophthalmopathy. Regions amplified from RNA transcripts were the TCR beta CDR3 regions. A first-round RT-PCR of the TCR CDR3 used the HTBI primer set. Using its own MiXCR run on the multiplex PCR reads, TCRdb lists one record per CDR3 protein. The sample lists a few hundred thousand distinct CDR3 sequences; around 45% were seen once. Specimen: peripheral blood or thyroid tissue (not recorded which). The source of these receptors is a woman under 30 with Graves' hyperthyroidism.

The table lists this clonotype with many counts. The chain recombines TRBV11-3 with TRBJ1-1; D gene ambiguous. This CDR3 has 14 residues. V dropped 3 bases and J dropped 6 bases, with 14 bases sitting between them. Germline values: CDR1 SGHNT, CDR2 YENEEA. CDR3 sequence: CASSFEEGTAEAFF. CDR3 DNA sequence: TGTGCCAGCAGCTTCGAAGAGGGTACCGCTGAAGCTTTCTTT. The full variable domain, rest sourced from reference TRBV11-3 and TRBJ1-1, is EAGVVQSPRYKIIEKKQPVAFWCNPISGHNTLYWYLQNLGQGPELLIRYENEEAVDDSQLPKDRFSAERLKGVDSTLKIQPAELGDSAVYLCASSFEEGTAEAFFGQGTRLTVV.

The V and J genes are TRBV10-3 and TRBJ1-2; D possibly corresponds to TRBD1 (6 bases). CDR3 length: 14 residues. V was cut by 3 bases and J by 4 bases, with 12 bases left in between. In germline, CDR1 is ENHRY, CDR2 SYGVKD. Written as DNA, the CDR3 is TGTGCCATCAGTGACCCCGGGACACTCTATGGCTACACCTTC. Encoded protein: CAISDPGTLYGYTF.

This clonotype showed up just once. The V gene is TRBV20-1, the J gene TRBJ1-5, with D maybe TRBD1 (5 bases). Trimming left V 1 base short and J 6 bases short, with 16 bases between. Per the germline V gene, CDR1 is DFQATT and CDR2 is SNEGSKA (reference sequence). The CDR3 consists of 15 residues. The CDR3 loop is CSARVGGTRSQPQHF. The CDR3 DNA follows: TGCAGTGCTAGAGTTGGCGGGACTCGCAGTCAGCCCCAGCATTTT.

This clonotype has a count of ten or more. DNA for the CDR3: TGTGCCAGCAGCTTTAGGGCGATGAGCTACGAGCAGTACTTC. This encodes CASSFRAMSYEQYF. This chain joins TRBV5-6 and TRBJ2-7; D is unresolved. V lost 2 bases and J lost 3, with 12 bases in between. Germline V gene lookup returns CDR1 SGHDT and CDR2 YYEEEE. The CDR3 runs 14 residues.

This clonotype showed up many times. J is TRBJ2-5 and V is TRBV27; D not certain. The CDR3 length is 13 residues. V lost 5 bases and J 6 bases, leaving 13 bases between the germline ends. Germline CDR1 is MNHEY and CDR2 is SMNVEV (reference sequence). Here the CDR3 DNA reads TGTGCCAGCAGTCCAAGAGGAATGAAGACCCAGTACTTC. Translated: CASSPRGMKTQYF.

As to this clonotype: No conserved phenylalanine or tryptophan ends this CDR3, so it is likely a read error. V is TRBV24-1 and J is TRBJ2-7; 13 bases match TRBD2. V lost 3 bases, J lost 5 bases, and 12 bases stayed unmatched. CDR1 and CDR2 (germline): KGHDR, SFDVKD. The CDR3 has 18 residues. In DNA, the CDR3 is TGTGCCACCAGTGATGGGACTAGCGGGACAGGTGCCTATGACGAGCAGTACCTC. This gives the protein CATSDGTSGTGAYDEQYL.

This clonotype came up many times. This rearrangement joins TRBV13 to TRBJ1-2; no firm D call. Trimming pared 6 bases from V and 8 bases from J, leaving 10 bases between. The CDR3 contains 11 residues. Germline CDR1 PRHDT, CDR2 FYEKMQ (reference sequence). Here the CDR3 DNA reads TGTGCCAGCAGTTATGCCGGGGGCTACACCTTC. Translated: CASSYAGGYTF.

The CDR3 reads CASRAGGSLETQYF. The DNA of the CDR3 is TGTGCCAGCAGGGCAGGGGGCAGTTTGGAGACCCAGTACTTC. The J gene is TRBJ2-5, the V gene TRBV7-9; 8 bases line up with TRBD1. The length of the CDR3 is 14 residues. V shed 6 bases, J shed 5 bases, and the junction held 8 bases outside the gene matches. From germline, CDR1 is SEHNR and CDR2 FQNEAQ (reference sequence).

In this sample, this clonotype turned up a few times. The V and J genes are TRBV10-3 and TRBJ2-7; no reliable D call. The J call is in doubt because the DNA end fits TRBJ2-1 better. This CDR3 is built from 11 residues. CDR1 is ENHRY, CDR2 SYGVKD, per germline. Written as DNA, the CDR3 is TGTGCCATCAGTGAAGGGAATGAGCAGTTCTTC. This encodes CAISEGNEQFF.

This clonotype has a count of ten or more. The chain recombines TRBV7-2 with TRBJ2-7; tentative D call: TRBD2 (6 bases). The V end was cut by 3 bases, the J end by 3 bases, with 12 bases between. The CDR3 totals 14 residues. Germline V gives CDR1 SGHTA, CDR2 FQGNSA. The CDR3 spells CASSFGLILYEQYF. In DNA, the CDR3 is TGTGCCAGCAGCTTTGGACTAATCCTCTACGAGCAGTACTTC.

The chain links TRBV7-3 to TRBJ2-1; D call uncertain. The V gene's germline CDR1 is SGHTA and CDR2 FQGTGA. CDR3 length equals 13 residues. The V end was cut by 5 bases, the J end by 4 bases, with 9 bases between. The CDR3 coding sequence is TGTGCCAGCAGCCCGACGGCTTACAATGAGCAGTTCTTC. It specifies CASSPTAYNEQFF.

This clonotype was seen many times. The chain has TRBV9 and TRBJ2-7; TRBD2 agrees at 11 bases. With V trimmed by 4 bases and J by 2 bases, 11 bases remained unmatched. The germline gives CDR1 SGDLS, CDR2 YYNGEE. CDR3 length: 17 residues. This CDR3 is CASSLTGTSGGAYEQYF. In DNA, the CDR3 is TGTGCCAGCAGCCTGACCGGGACTAGCGGAGGGGCCTACGAGCAGTACTTC.

This clonotype was counted at least ten times. The V call is TRBV24-1, the J call TRBJ2-7, with D perhaps matching TRBD2 (5 bases). This CDR3 has 13 amino acids. In germline, CDR1 is KGHDR, CDR2 SFDVKD. Trimming pared 4 bases from V and 5 bases from J, leaving 11 bases between. CDR3 DNA sequence: TGTGCCACCAGTGAAGCTAGCCGCCACGAGCAGTACTTC. Protein product: CATSEASRHEQYF.

This clonotype has a count of ten or more. The chain uses TRBV4-2 and TRBJ1-5; D is undetermined. Germline loops: CDR1 LGHNA, CDR2 YNFKEQ. V dropped 0 bases and J dropped 5 bases, with 14 bases sitting between them. The CDR3 has 16 amino acids. The CDR3 spells CASSQDLVEGDQPQHF. The CDR3 bases are TGTGCCAGCAGCCAAGATCTGGTGGAGGGAGATCAGCCCCAGCATTTT.

The chain combines TRBV7-2 with TRBJ1-1; D may be TRBD1 (5 bases). V was trimmed by 4 bases and J by 0 bases, leaving 21 bases between them. CDR3 length equals 18 residues. Germline V CDR1 and CDR2: SGHTA, FQGNSA. CDR3 sequence reads: CASSSSTRQSTMNTEAFF. Written as DNA, the CDR3 is TGTGCCAGCAGCTCTAGCACGAGACAGTCGACCATGAACACTGAAGCTTTCTTT.

This clonotype occurred many times. The chain is built from TRBV20-1 and TRBJ2-5; D could derive from TRBD1 or TRBD2 (5 bases each). Trimming cost V 3 bases and J 7 bases, with 33 bases left between them. CDR3 length: 19 residues. CDR1 is DFQATT, CDR2 SNEGSKA, per germline (reference sequence). The CDR3 sequence: CSASAAARTGTPEVGTQYF. CDR3 DNA sequence: TGCAGTGCTAGTGCAGCTGCCCGGACCGGGACCCCTGAAGTTGGGACCCAGTACTTC.

Turning to this clonotype: Lacking the conserved final phenylalanine or tryptophan, this CDR3 likely reflects a read error. The chain employs TRBV7-3 and TRBJ2-2, with TRBD2 identical over 14 bases. The V gene's germline CDR1 is SGHTA and CDR2 FQGTGA. V lost 5 bases and J lost 3; bases outside the gene matches: 17. The CDR3 runs to 21 residues. CDR3 sequence: CASSHIWMGLAGASDTGELFS. Here the CDR3 DNA reads TGTGCCAGCAGCCACATTTGGATGGGACTAGCGGGAGCGTCAGACACCGGGGAGCTGTTTTCT.

V gene TRBV15 combines with J gene TRBJ1-6; 7 positions match TRBD1. The CDR3 runs 14 residues. Germline CDR1 is LNHNV and CDR2 is YYDKDF (reference sequence). The J segment lost 7 bases and the V segment lost 5 bases, leaving 5 bases of the junction unmatched. CDR3 nucleotide sequence: TGTGCCACCAGCTCGGGCAGGGGGAATTCACCCCTCCACTTT. It codes for CATSSGRGNSPLHF.

This clonotype was seen ten or more times. This sequence joins TRBV24-1 and TRBJ2-4; 9 positions match TRBD1. Germline V gene sequence: CDR1 KGHDR, CDR2 SFDVKD. This CDR3 contains 16 residues. Trimming cost V 4 bases and J 7 bases; bases outside gene matches: 10. The CDR3 region has the DNA TGTGCCACCAGTGACAGCAGGACAGGGGACGCGAACATTCAGTACTTC. Translating gives CATSDSRTGDANIQYF.

The table lists this clonotype with many counts. This chain uses TRBV24-1 with TRBJ1-2; possibly TRBD1 for D (6 bases). Deletions cut 5 bases from V and 6 bases from J, with 15 bases between. The CDR3 spans 14 residues. Germline V CDR1 and CDR2: KGHDR, SFDVKD. Here the CDR3 reads CATSASPPGDGYTF. CDR3 nucleotides: TGTGCCACCAGTGCCTCCCCGCCAGGGGATGGCTACACCTTC.

The rearrangement links TRBV9 to TRBJ2-3, with D uncertain. The CDR3 is 15 residues long. The V and J ends lost 0 bases and 9 bases respectively, with 17 bases between them. Germline V gene data show CDR1 as SGDLS and CDR2 as YYNGEE. Here the CDR3 reads CASSVEDPRKGTQYF. For the CDR3, the DNA is TGTGCCAGCAGCGTAGAGGACCCCAGGAAGGGCACGCAGTATTTT.

This clonotype was detected ten times or more. V is TRBV7-2 and J is TRBJ2-3; D call uncertain. The CDR3 has 14 residues. Germline loops: CDR1 SGHTA, CDR2 FQGNSA. V lost 4 bases and J 3 bases, leaving 11 bases between the germline ends. Written as DNA, the CDR3 is TGTGCCAGCAGCTCCAGGTCCCCGACAGATACGCAGTATTTT. This gives the protein CASSSRSPTDTQYF.

This clonotype was picked up many times. The J gene is TRBJ1-5, the V gene TRBV20-1, with D possibly matching TRBD1 (5 bases). Trimming cost V 1 base and J 5 bases, with 9 bases left between them. This CDR3 is 13 amino acids long. Germline V gene sequence: CDR1 DFQATT, CDR2 SNEGSKA (reference sequence). CDR3 amino acids: CSARVGHHQPQHF. For the CDR3, the DNA is TGCAGTGCTAGAGTCGGACACCATCAGCCCCAGCATTTT.

This clonotype was observed at least ten times. J is TRBJ2-6 and V is TRBV7-9; 10 bases fit TRBD2. In germline, CDR1 is SEHNR, CDR2 FQNEAQ (reference sequence). With 1 base clipped from V and 0 bases from J, the junction kept 0 bases outside the gene matches. The CDR3 runs 17 residues. The CDR3 spells CASSLGTSGSGANVLTF. In nucleotides, the CDR3 is TGTGCCAGCAGCTTAGGGACTAGCGGCTCTGGGGCCAACGTCCTGACTTTC.

The chain carries TRBV10-2 and TRBJ1-1, with unresolved D. Germline loops: CDR1 WSHSY, CDR2 SAAADI. Trimming removed 7 bases at V and 4 bases at J, with 13 bases between. This CDR3 is 13 amino acids long. The CDR3: CASTQRAGTEAFF. DNA of the CDR3: TGCGCCAGCACCCAACGGGCGGGCACTGAAGCTTTCTTT.

This clonotype was counted at least ten times. The CDR3, as DNA: TGTGCCAGCAGCTGGCTATCCATGGGCCAGTACTTC. This encodes CASSWLSMGQYF. The chain combines TRBV7-2 with TRBJ2-5; D gene unclear. CDR3 size: 12 residues. CDR1 and CDR2 from the germline V gene are SGHTA and FQGNSA. V was clipped by 4 bases and J by 10 bases, with 13 bases between them.

A note on this clonotype: In this CDR3 the conserved last residue, phenylalanine or tryptophan, is missing, so a read error is likely. This chain links TRBV6-5 with TRBJ2-7; D remains unclear. Germline CDR1 is MNHEY and CDR2 is SVGAGI. V lost 4 bases and J lost 0, with 7 bases in between. The CDR3 is made up of 13 amino acids. The CDR3 nucleotides read TGTGCCAGCAGTTTAGTCTACTCCTACGAGCAGTACCTC. Translated, it gives CASSLVYSYEQYL.

The chain employs TRBV5-1 and TRBJ1-5, with 8 bases lining up with TRBD1. Trimming removed 4 bases from V and 9 bases from J; junction bases left unmatched: 9. Germline V CDR1 and CDR2: SGHRS, YFSETQ. CDR3 length: 14 residues. The CDR3 DNA reads as TGCGCCAGCAGCGAAGGACAGGGTCGAGGGCCCCAGCATTTT. Amino acid sequence: CASSEGQGRGPQHF.

Many counts were recorded for this clonotype. The CDR3 DNA follows: TGTGCCAGCAACCCTCCGCGGGGCTCGGAGACCCAGTACTTC. It translates to CASNPPRGSETQYF. V usage is TRBV11-2 and J usage is TRBJ2-5; perhaps TRBD2 as D (6 bases). Trimming cost V 7 bases and J 5 bases, with 17 bases left between them. CDR1 and CDR2 (germline): SGHAT, FQNNGV. The CDR3 is 14 amino acids. The variable domain in full, completed from reference TRBV11-2 and TRBJ2-5, reads EAGVAQSPRYKIIEKRQSVAFWCNPISGHATLYWYQQILGQGPKLLIQFQNNGVVDDSQLPKDRFSAERLKGVDSTLKIQPAKLEDSAVYLCASNPPRGSETQYFGPGTRLLVL.

The CDR3, as DNA: TGTGCCAGTAGTATACTCGGGACCCGTTCACCCCTCCACTTT. Translation: CASSILGTRSPLHF. The chain has TRBV19 and TRBJ1-6; D is possibly TRBD1 (5 bases). The V gene's germline CDR1 is LNHDA and CDR2 SQIVND (reference sequence). This CDR3 is 14 amino acids long. The V end lost 2 bases, the J end lost 9 bases, and 11 bases lay between the germline ends.

Ten or more counts support this clonotype. The J gene is TRBJ2-2, the V gene TRBV2; D call uncertain. Trimming took 7 bases from V and 4 from J, leaving 7 bases between them. Germline CDR1 is SNHLY and CDR2 is FYNNEI. The CDR3 is 12 residues long. CDR3 DNA: TGTGCCAGCATGCGGCTCACCGGGGAGCTGTTTTTT. Its translation is CASMRLTGELFF.

This clonotype appeared many times. V and J are TRBV15 and TRBJ2-5; D ambiguous. Trimming stripped 0 bases from V and 3 bases from J, with 8 bases between. Germline V CDR1 and CDR2: LNHNV, YYDKDF (reference sequence). CDR3 size: 14 residues. CDR3 loop: CATSRDGLEETQYF. CDR3 coding DNA: TGTGCCACCAGCAGAGATGGGCTCGAAGAGACCCAGTACTTC.